The rows below give T cell receptor beta chains drawn from one sample of a study of T cells in Graves' hyperthyroidism and ophthalmopathy. TCRdb independently ran MiXCR on the multiplex PCR reads; one entry per CDR3 protein. The sample contains around 440,000 distinct CDR3 sequences, approximately 14% of which appear only once. Sequencing was done on a sample of blood. All receptors derive from a woman in her late teens or twenties with Graves' hyperthyroidism. CDR3s include the opening cysteine and the closing phenylalanine or tryptophan. A D gene is named only where the DNA matches it firmly. Clone size is not always given. Where it is, it says once, few, many or a class for expanded clones.

>TRBD2|TRBJ2-3|TRBV7-9|.
CASSGPMAREYSDTQYF
TGTGCCAGCAGCGGACCCATGGCGCGGGAGTACTCAGATACGCAGTATTTT
>.|TRBJ2-3|TRBV12-3/TRBV12-4|many
CASSKHRGGGTDTQYF
TGTGCCAGCAGCAAACACAGGGGAGGGGGAACAGATACGCAGTATTTT
>.|TRBJ2-1|TRBV27|once
CASSPGNGRRAEQFF
TGTGCCAGCAGCCCGGGGAACGGGAGAAGGGCTGAGCAGTTCTTC
>TRBD2|TRBJ2-3|TRBV11-1|.
CASSQDVDGLAGWGLLSTDTQYF
TGTGCCAGCAGCCAAGACGTCGACGGACTAGCGGGGTGGGGCCTATTGAGCACAGATACGCAGTATTTT
>TRBD2|TRBJ2-5|TRBV7-2|many
CASRAGGKGETQYF
TGTGCCAGCCGGGCGGGGGGTAAAGGAGAGACCCAGTACTTC
>.|TRBJ1-4|TRBV2|.
CASSNSNAAANEKLFF
TGTGCCAGCAGTAACAGTAATGCAGCCGCTAATGAAAAACTGTTTTTT
>.|TRBJ2-7|TRBV20-1|many
CSARDEAALSYEQYF
TGCAGTGCTAGAGATGAGGCGGCCCTTTCCTACGAGCAGTACTTC
>.|TRBJ2-1|TRBV7-2|many
CASSLAGLAGALGKQFF
TGTGCCAGCAGCTTAGCGGGGCTTGCGGGGGCCCTCGGAAAGCAGTTCTTC
>.|TRBJ2-3|TRBV24-1|few
CATSDWRLGTDTQYF
TGTGCCACCAGTGATTGGAGACTTGGCACAGATACGCAGTATTTT
>.|TRBJ2-3|TRBV6-1|.
CANWSPYTDTQYF
TGTGCCAACTGGTCTCCTTACACAGATACGCAGTATTTT
>.|TRBJ2-3|TRBV5-1|many
CASSLARWQNTNTQYF
TGCGCCAGCAGCTTGGCCCGGTGGCAAAACACAAATACGCAGTATTTT
>TRBD1|TRBJ2-7|TRBV14|.
CASRRTGLIYEQYF
TGTGCCAGCAGGAGGACAGGACTCATCTACGAGCAGTACTTC
>.|TRBJ1-2|TRBV19|few
CASSILPRANSEGYTF
TGTGCCAGTAGTATCTTGCCCAGGGCGAACTCTGAAGGCTACACCTTC
>.|TRBJ2-1|TRBV29-1|many
CSVGGQGGYNEQFF
TGCAGCGTTGGGGGGCAGGGGGGGTACAATGAGCAGTTCTTC
>.|TRBJ1-3|TRBV12-3/TRBV12-4|.
CASSLPPQGLFGNTIYF
TGTGCCAGCAGTTTACCTCCCCAGGGGCTCTTTGGAAACACCATATATTTT
>.|TRBJ1-5|TRBV6-4|.
CASSETRGDQPQHF
TGTGCCAGCAGTGAAACACGTGGAGATCAGCCCCAGCATTTT
>.|TRBJ2-7|TRBV20-1|few
CSAPRQGIHEQYF
TGCAGTGCTCCTCGCCAGGGTATCCACGAGCAGTACTTC
>TRBD1|TRBJ1-1|TRBV18|.
CASSGQGPYNMNTEAFF
TGTGCCAGCTCGGGACAGGGGCCCTATAACATGAACACTGAGGCTTTCTTT
>TRBD2|TRBJ2-7|TRBV20-1|.
CSARGLADGYEQYF
TGCAGTGCTAGGGGACTAGCGGACGGCTACGAGCAGTACTTC
>TRBD1|TRBJ2-2|TRBV6-1|.
CATSGTVNTGELFF
TGTGCCACCTCCGGGACAGTGAACACCGGGGAGCTGTTTTTT
>TRBD1|TRBJ1-1|TRBV19|many
CASSIEGTGANTEAFF
TGTGCCAGTAGTATAGAGGGGACAGGGGCTAATACTGAAGCTTTCTTT
>TRBD2|TRBJ2-1|TRBV4-2|.
CASSPRRLAGVGIRNEQFF
TGTGCCAGCAGCCCTCGGAGACTAGCGGGAGTCGGAATACGCAATGAGCAGTTCTTC
>.|TRBJ1-4|TRBV12-3/TRBV12-4|many
CASRSWDEANEKLFF
TGTGCCAGCAGGTCGTGGGACGAAGCTAATGAAAAACTGTTTTTT
>.|TRBJ1-3|TRBV12-3/TRBV12-4|many
CASSLTEGNTIYF
TGTGCCAGCAGTTTGACTGAGGGAAACACCATATATTTT
>.|TRBJ2-7|TRBV28|many
CASSLQTYEQYF
TGTGCCAGCAGTTTACAGACCTACGAGCAGTACTTC
>.|TRBJ2-1|TRBV7-9|.
CASSFRRETIEQFF
TGTGCCAGCAGCTTTCGCCGGGAGACAATTGAGCAGTTCTTC
>.|TRBJ1-1|TRBV11-2|many
CASTRDNSEAFF
TGTGCCAGTACCAGGGACAACAGTGAAGCTTTCTTT
>TRBD1|TRBJ1-5|TRBV19|many
CASSMRPGQGSQPQHF
TGTGCCAGTAGTATGAGGCCTGGACAGGGAAGTCAGCCCCAGCATTTT
>TRBD1|TRBJ1-5|TRBV6-1|few
CASSSPTGGLINQPQHF
TGTGCCAGCAGTTCTCCGACAGGGGGCCTAATCAATCAGCCCCAGCATTTT
>.|TRBJ2-7|TRBV18|many
CASSMEGYSDEQYF
TGTGCCAGCTCAATGGAGGGGTATTCCGACGAGCAGTACTTC
>.|TRBJ2-5|TRBV15|few
CATSRDRGETQYF
TGTGCCACCAGCAGGGACAGAGGAGAGACCCAGTACTTC